Here is one TCR beta chain with its context. A sample-barcoded 5' primer and a J-beta primer mix were used in a second PCR of roughly 7 to 11 cycles. TCRdb re-called the 5' RACE reads through MiXCR, storing one row per CDR3 protein. The sample has about 730,000 distinct CDR3 sequences, about 40% seen once. These data are taken from a study of blood T cells in healthy people across ages. The sequenced material came from blood. This TCR was recovered from a woman aged 60-75 years in good health.

The CDR3 sequence: CASRGGTGFNTEAFF. The DNA of the CDR3 is TGTGCCAGCAGAGGAGGCACAGGATTTAACACTGAAGCTTTCTTT. The chain has TRBV25-1 and TRBJ1-1, with a tentative D call TRBD1 (5 bases). CDR1 is MGHDK, CDR2 SYGVNS, per germline. Trimming cost V 6 bases and J 2 bases, with 16 bases left between them. CDR3 length equals 15 residues.